Listed below are T cell receptor beta chains from one sample, sequenced in a study of shared clonotypes between healthy human individuals. Sequencing used immunoSEQ multiplex PCR; TCRdb keeps in-frame clones, though not all of them. Counted here are about 2 million clones, 85% to 95% occurring once; the ten biggest clones make up under 0.15%. Sequencing was carried out using naive CD4+ T cells sorted from blood. Receptors were obtained from a man aged 18-30 years in good health. Each CDR3 is given with its conserved first and last residue. Fields, in order: clone size, D gene, V gene, J gene, CDR3 DNA, CDR3 protein. A D gene is named only where the DNA matches it firmly. Not every row has a clone size; where given, it reads once, few, many or a size class.

>NA|TRBD2|TRBV25-1|TRBJ2-3
TGTGCCAGCAGTGTTAGCGGGGCCTACACAGATACGCAGTATTTT
CASSVSGAYTDTQYF
>NA|NA|TRBV6-1|TRBJ1-2
TGTGCCAGCAGAGCCGGCTTAGGTGGCTACACCTTC
CASRAGLGGYTF
>once|TRBD2|TRBV7-8|TRBJ2-3
TGTGCCAGCAGCTTGAGACCGGGGACTAGGGATGGAGATACGCAGTATTTT
CASSLRPGTRDGDTQYF
>NA|NA|TRBV5-4|TRBJ1-4
TGTGCCAGCAGTTCCTGGAGCCACGGGGGTGAAAAACTGTTTTTT
CASSSWSHGGEKLFF
>NA|NA|TRBV5-8|TRBJ1-1
TGTGCCAGCAGCAGGATGAGGGGGGCCGGTAGCACTGAAGCTTTCTTT
CASSRMRGAGSTEAFF
>NA|TRBD1|TRBV19|TRBJ1-3
TGTGCCAGCCTTAATCCGGGACAGGGGTTAGGAAACACCATATATTTT
CASLNPGQGLGNTIYF
>NA|TRBD2|TRBV2|TRBJ2-4
TGTGCCAGCAGCCCCAGGGTAGCGGGGGGGAGCATTCAGTACTTC
CASSPRVAGGSIQYF
>NA|NA|TRBV10-3|TRBJ1-1
TGTGCCATCAGTCAGATGGGGTACACTGAAGCTTTCTTT
CAISQMGYTEAFF
>NA|TRBD1|TRBV29-1|TRBJ1-1
TGCAGCGCCGACAGGGGAGGGACTGAAGCTTTCTTT
CSADRGGTEAFF
>once|NA|TRBV28|TRBJ2-7
TGTGCCAGCAGTGTCCCTCCCTACGAGCAGTACTTC
CASSVPPYEQYF
>NA|NA|TRBV30|TRBJ1-6
TGTGCCTGGGTCGGGGGACTCACATCGGCCTATAATTCACCCCTCCACTTT
CAWVGGLTSAYNSPLHF
>NA|TRBD1|TRBV6-5|TRBJ1-2
TGTGCCAGCAGTTACGGTTCACAGGGGCATGGCTACACCTTC
CASSYGSQGHGYTF
>NA|TRBD2|TRBV7-2|TRBJ2-2
TGTGCCAGCAGCCGAGCGGGAGGGTCAAACACCGGGGAGCTGTTTTTT
CASSRAGGSNTGELFF
>NA|NA|TRBV5-1|TRBJ1-2
TGCGCCAGCAGCTTAGCTCCAGGGGCTGGCTACACCTTC
CASSLAPGAGYTF
>NA|NA|TRBV30|TRBJ2-7
TGTGCCTGGAGTGTTGGCGGGGACCTCTACGAGCAGTACTTC
CAWSVGGDLYEQYF
>NA|NA|TRBV19|TRBJ1-2
TGTGCCAGTAGTGCTCCTTCCATGGGATCCTATGGCTACACCTTC
CASSAPSMGSYGYTF
>NA|NA|TRBV7-9|TRBJ2-5
TGTGCCAGCAGCTTAATGTGGGAAGAGACCCAGTACTTC
CASSLMWEETQYF
>NA|NA|TRBV6-1|TRBJ2-7
TGTGCCACCACCGGGGGTCAGAGGAGCTCCTACGAGCAGTACTTC
CATTGGQRSSYEQYF
>NA|NA|TRBV30|TRBJ2-5
TGTGCCTGGAGTGGTGACACCCCGGGGGCCCAGTACTTC
CAWSGDTPGAQYF
>NA|NA|TRBV9|TRBJ2-7
TGTGCCAGCAGCGTAGGGGGGAACGAGCAGTACTTC
CASSVGGNEQYF
>NA|NA|TRBV2|TRBJ2-5
TGTGCCAGCAGTGGACCCCGAAGGAGGACCCAGTACTTC
CASSGPRRRTQYF
>NA|NA|TRBV4-3|TRBJ1-5
TGCGCCAGCAGCCAAGATTGGGGGCAGGTTCAGCCCCAGCATTTT
CASSQDWGQVQPQHF
>NA|NA|TRBV2|TRBJ1-3
TGTGCCAGCAGGGCCGGGGTTACTGGAAACACCATATATTTT
CASRAGVTGNTIYF
>NA|NA|TRBV2|TRBJ2-5
TGTGCCAGCAGCGGAGGGGAATCCCAAGAGACCCAGTACTTC
CASSGGESQETQYF
>NA|NA|TRBV7-3|TRBJ2-3
TGTGCCAGCAGCTTAGCCGGGGGATTAGGAGATACGCAGTATTTT
CASSLAGGLGDTQYF
>NA|TRBD2|TRBV9|TRBJ2-7
TGTGCCAGCAGCGCTTCCCCGACTAGCGGACCCTACGAGCAGTACTTC
CASSASPTSGPYEQYF
>NA|NA|TRBV18|TRBJ2-1
TGTGCCAGCTCACCCAATGGTAACAATGAGCAGTTCTTC
CASSPNGNNEQFF
>NA|NA|TRBV9|TRBJ1-1
TGTGCCAGCAGCGTCCTGCCAACAGGGAGGGGGAACACTGAAGCTTTCTTT
CASSVLPTGRGNTEAFF
>NA|TRBD1|TRBV5-1|TRBJ2-6
TGCGCCAGCAGCCGATGGACAGGGACGACACCTGGGGCCAACGTCCTGACTTTC
CASSRWTGTTPGANVLTF
>NA|NA|TRBV18|TRBJ2-7
TGTGCCAGCTCACCACCGAAGGGGGAACAGTACTTC
CASSPPKGEQYF
>NA|TRBD1|TRBV4-1|TRBJ1-6
TGCGCCAGCAGCCAGGGGTGGGGACAGAAAAATTCACCCCTCCACTTT
CASSQGWGQKNSPLHF
>once|NA|TRBV9|TRBJ2-2
TGTGCCAGCAGCGCTAGCGTTTCGAACACCGGGGAGCTGTTTTTT
CASSASVSNTGELFF
>NA|TRBD1|TRBV5-1|TRBJ1-5
TGCGCCAGCAGCCAGACAGGGGACCAGCCCCAGCATTTT
CASSQTGDQPQHF
>once|NA|TRBV6-6|TRBJ1-6
TGTGCCAGCAGTTACTCGATTCCTGAGAATTCACCCCTCCACTTT
CASSYSIPENSPLHF
>NA|NA|TRBV4-1|TRBJ1-5
TGCGCCAGCAGCGCAGGGAACGGGGGAAGCAATCAGCCCCAGCATTTT
CASSAGNGGSNQPQHF
>NA|NA|TRBV10-3|TRBJ2-5
TGTGCCATCAGTGAGGGTTTAGGCGAGACCCAGTACTTC
CAISEGLGETQYF
>NA|NA|TRBV4-1|TRBJ1-2
TGCGCCAGCAGCTCCGAGGGGTGGCGGAAGCAAGGCTACACCTTC
CASSSEGWRKQGYTF
>NA|TRBD1|TRBV7-3|TRBJ1-5
TGTGCCAGCAGCTTGGGACAGGGGAGCAATCAGCCCCAGCATTTT
CASSLGQGSNQPQHF
>NA|TRBD2|TRBV7-9|TRBJ2-2
TGTGCCAGCAGGGAGGAGTTAGCGGGGAGCCACACCGGGGAGCTGTTTTTT
CASREELAGSHTGELFF
>NA|TRBD1|TRBV25-1|TRBJ2-7
TGTGCCAGCAGTGGACAGGGATTAGGTTTCTACGAGCAGTACTTC
CASSGQGLGFYEQYF
>NA|TRBD1|TRBV5-1|TRBJ2-3
TGCGCCAGCAGGACAGGGTACACAGATACGCAGTATTTT
CASRTGYTDTQYF
>NA|NA|TRBV21-1|TRBJ2-7
TGTGCCAGCAGCAAAGCTCTTAAGGGACAGGGGCCTAAATACGAGCAGTACTTC
CASSKALKGQGPKYEQYF
>NA|NA|TRBV6-5|TRBJ1-5
TGTGCCAGCAGCCAGGGTGGGAACAATCAGCCCCAGCATTTT
CASSQGGNNQPQHF